The 19 T cell receptor beta chains below come from one sample, sequenced in a study of blood T cell repertoires in COVID-19. Clones were sequenced by immunoSEQ multiplex PCR, and TCRdb holds only the in-frame ones, with some missing. Of about 71,000 clones detected, approximately 80% appear once; the ten largest clones hold 28%. Material for sequencing was peripheral blood. These receptors all stem from a man in his sixties or seventies with acute or convalescent COVID-19.

Only a few counts were recorded for this clone. The rearrangement uses TRBV2 and TRBJ2-2; D is uncertain. V was pared by 3 bases and J by 3 bases, with 8 bases between. From germline, CDR1 is SNHLY and CDR2 FYNNEI. This CDR3 spans 14 amino acids. The CDR3 coding sequence is TGTGCCAGCAGTGACGCGGCGGACACCGGGGAGCTGTTTTTT. Protein sequence: CASSDAADTGELFF. Combining the CDR3 with reference TRBV2 and TRBJ2-2 gives the whole variable domain EPEVTQTPSHQVTQMGQEVILRCVPISNHLYFYWYRQILGQKVEFLVSFYNNEISEKSEIFDDQFSVERPDGSNFTLKIRSTKLEDSAMYFCASSDAADTGELFFGEGSRLTVL.

This clone was seen just once. The chain couples TRBV13 to TRBJ2-1; 15 bases fit TRBD2. The CDR3 runs to 17 residues. From germline, CDR1 is PRHDT and CDR2 FYEKMQ (reference sequence). The V gene end was trimmed by 3 bases and the J gene end by 5 bases; junction bases not matched to a gene: 5. This CDR3 is CASSFGLAGGSHNEQFF. Written as DNA, the CDR3 is TGTGCCAGCAGCTTCGGACTAGCGGGAGGGTCCCACAATGAGCAGTTCTTC.

CDR3 bases: TGTGCCAGCACGTTAGGGGGGGCGAGTGGCAAAAACATTCAGTACTTC. Its translation is CASTLGGASGKNIQYF. The V and J genes are TRBV28 and TRBJ2-4; a possible D gene is TRBD2 (7 bases). The CDR3 is 16 residues long. Germline loops: CDR1 MDHEN, CDR2 SYDVKM. The V end was cut by 7 bases, the J end by 3 bases, with 19 bases between.

The J gene is TRBJ2-1, the V gene TRBV11-1; D is perhaps TRBD1 (7 bases). CDR1 and CDR2 (germline): SGHAT, FQDESV (reference sequence). Between the trimmed V and J ends, which lost 5 bases and 9 bases, there was a span of 11 bases. CDR3 length: 12 residues. The CDR3 nucleotides read TGTGCCAGCAGCGCCCAGGGGGGTGAGCAGTTCTTC. Its protein is CASSAQGGEQFF.

The chain recombines TRBV4-1 with TRBJ1-1; the match to TRBD1 covers 7 bases. V lost 3 bases to trimming and J lost 1 base; unmatched junction nucleotides: 5. From germline, CDR1 is MGHRA and CDR2 YSYEKL. The CDR3 is 15 amino acids. The CDR3: CASSHLGTANTEAFF. DNA of the CDR3: TGCGCCAGCAGCCACCTAGGGACAGCGAACACTGAAGCTTTCTTT.

This chain joins TRBV20-1 and TRBJ2-5; TRBD2 might be the D (6 bases). V lost 5 bases, J lost 5 bases, and 9 bases lay in between. The CDR3 has 11 residues. Germline values: CDR1 DFQATT, CDR2 SNEGSKA (reference sequence). DNA of the CDR3: TGCAGTGCTCGGAGGGAGGAGACCCAGTACTTC. Its protein is CSARREETQYF.

The chain links TRBV24-1 to TRBJ2-1; 9 positions agree with TRBD1. The CDR3 consists of 16 residues. Germline CDR1 reads KGHDR; CDR2 reads SFDVKD. J lost 2 bases, V lost 3 bases, and 4 bases had no gene match. The CDR3 nucleotides read TGTGCCACCAGTGATCCCGGGACAGGGACCTACAATGAGCAGTTCTTC. It translates to CATSDPGTGTYNEQFF.

The chain has TRBV30 and TRBJ2-1; D is perhaps TRBD2 (5 bases). Trimming cost V 1 base and J 1 base, with 8 bases left between them. The CDR3 spans 14 residues. CDR1 and CDR2 from the germline V gene are GTSNPN and SVGIG (reference sequence). The CDR3: CAWSGAGSYNEQFF. In DNA form, the CDR3 reads TGTGCCTGGAGTGGGGCGGGTTCCTACAATGAGCAGTTCTTC.

The chain is built from TRBV29-1 and TRBJ2-7, with D perhaps TRBD2 (6 bases). From germline, CDR1 is SQVTM and CDR2 ANQGSEA. V lost 4 bases and J lost 3, with 19 bases in between. This CDR3 is 15 amino acids long. The CDR3 is CSVGFGLSSGYEQYF. CDR3 sequence (DNA): TGCAGCGTTGGGTTTGGGCTTAGTAGCGGCTACGAGCAGTACTTC.

The chain carries TRBV6-6 and TRBJ1-1, with TRBD1 as a possible D gene (5 bases). CDR3 length: 16 residues. The germline V gene encodes CDR1 MNHNY and CDR2 SVGAGI (reference sequence). The ends were cut back, 2 bases at V and 4 bases at J, with 17 bases in the middle. This CDR3 reads CASSYPGGVRATEAFF. In DNA, the CDR3 is TGTGCCAGCAGTTACCCGGGGGGGGTTCGGGCCACTGAAGCTTTCTTT.

The chain is built from TRBV14 and TRBJ2-1; possibly TRBD2 for D (5 bases). The V end was cut by 4 bases, the J end by 6 bases, with 16 bases between. The CDR3 has 15 amino acids. CDR1 is SGHDN and CDR2 is FVKESK in the germline V gene. CDR3 DNA sequence: TGTGCCAGCAGCCCGCCCGGAGGTGGGGTCAATGAGCAGTTCTTC. The encoded protein is CASSPPGGGVNEQFF.

The J gene is TRBJ2-1, the V gene TRBV7-3; 9 nucleotides line up with TRBD2. Germline loops: CDR1 SGHTA, CDR2 FQGTGA. After removal of 5 bases from V and 7 bases from J, the junction contained 21 bases not matched to a gene. This CDR3 has 19 residues. The CDR3 is CASSLIPRPASGRRNEQFF. CDR3 bases: TGTGCCAGCAGCCTCATACCCCGTCCGGCCAGCGGGAGGCGGAATGAGCAGTTCTTC.

The gene calls are TRBV18 and TRBJ2-7; 7 bases agree with TRBD1. The length of the CDR3 is 14 residues. Germline trimming cut 3 bases from V and 6 bases from J; bases unmatched to any gene: 8. Germline V gives CDR1 KGHSH, CDR2 LQKENI. The CDR3 is CASSPDTGVREQYF. The CDR3, as DNA: TGTGCCAGCTCACCGGACACAGGGGTTCGCGAGCAGTACTTC.

The chain combines TRBV5-5 with TRBJ2-1; possible D gene TRBD1, 6 bases. Germline V CDR1 and CDR2: SGHKS, YYEKEE (reference sequence). The CDR3 is 17 residues long. Trimming took 0 bases from V and 4 from J, leaving 17 bases between them. The CDR3 nucleotides are TGTGCCAGCAGCTTGGCCTCCCAGGGGACCTCATACAATGAGCAGTTCTTC. It codes for CASSLASQGTSYNEQFF. Combining the CDR3 with reference TRBV5-5 and TRBJ2-1 gives the whole variable domain DAGVTQSPTHLIKTRGQQVTLRCSPISGHKSVSWYQQVLGQGPQFIFQYYEKEERGRGNFPDRFSARQFPNYSSELNVNALLLGDSALYLCASSLASQGTSYNEQFFGPGTRLTVL.

This chain connects TRBV27 to TRBJ1-1; D gene unclear. The CDR3 contains 14 residues. Germline lookup yields CDR1 MNHEY and CDR2 SMNVEV (reference sequence). The V and J ends lost 1 base and 5 bases respectively, with 11 bases between them. The CDR3 DNA reads as TGTGCCAGCAGTTTATACCCCGGACTAACTGAAGCTTTCTTT. Encoded protein: CASSLYPGLTEAFF.

This chain links TRBV7-2 with TRBJ1-2; D is perhaps TRBD1 (5 bases). This CDR3 comprises 13 residues. The ends were cut back, 5 bases at V and 5 bases at J, with 12 bases in the middle. Germline loops: CDR1 SGHTA, CDR2 FQGNSA. The CDR3 coding sequence is TGTGCCAGCAGCCCCAGGGTTGTGTATGGCTACACCTTC. This translates into CASSPRVVYGYTF. Full variable domain (remainder filled in from reference TRBV7-2 and TRBJ1-2): GAGVSQSPSNKVTEKGKDVELRCDPISGHTALYWYRQSLGQGLEFLIYFQGNSAPDKSGLPSDRFSAERTGGSVSTLTIQRTQQEDSAVYLCASSPRVVYGYTFGSGTRLTVV.

This clone was picked up a small number of times. V usage is TRBV7-9 and J usage is TRBJ2-7; TRBD1 is a possible D gene (6 bases). The ends were cut back, 2 bases at V and 0 bases at J, with 14 bases in the middle. The length of the CDR3 is 16 residues. Per germline, CDR1 SEHNR and CDR2 FQNEAQ (reference sequence). CDR3 protein: CASSLTPGHPSYEQYF. CDR3 bases: TGTGCCAGCAGCTTAACTCCGGGACACCCCTCCTACGAGCAGTACTTC.

V gene TRBV19 combines with J gene TRBJ2-2; 8 bases map to TRBD2. The CDR3 contains 15 residues. J lost 4 bases, V lost 6 bases, and 7 bases had no gene match. Germline CDR1 reads LNHDA; CDR2 reads SQIVND (reference sequence). CDR3 sequence reads: CASRPAGVSTGELFF. The DNA of the CDR3 is TGTGCCAGTAGACCAGCGGGAGTGAGCACCGGGGAGCTGTTTTTT.

The rearrangement links TRBV30 to TRBJ2-4, with 7 bases lining up with TRBD1. After removal of 6 bases from V and 13 bases from J, the junction contained 18 bases not matched to a gene. Germline-derived CDR1 and CDR2 are GTSNPN and SVGIG (reference sequence). This CDR3 is 14 amino acids long. CDR3 in amino acids: CACYGQGVKGLQYF. DNA for the CDR3: TGTGCCTGCTACGGCCAGGGGGTAAAGGGTTTACAGTACTTC.